The 8 T cell receptor beta chains listed next were all sequenced from one sample in a study of T-cell memory formation after mild COVID-19. A single record per CDR3 protein comes from TCRdb applying MiXCR to the 5' RACE reads. The sample records around 310,000 distinct CDR3 sequences, roughly 19% being singletons. The specimen sequenced was PBMCs or a T cell subset sorted from them (not recorded which). The receptor set was obtained from a man younger than 35 who had mild COVID-19 (a few samples of this study predate the infection). Cell type and time point are not known.

This clonotype was counted between two and nine times. The rearrangement links TRBV3-1 to TRBJ1-1; 7 positions match TRBD1. CDR1 is LGHDT and CDR2 is YNNKEL in the germline V gene (reference sequence). V gave up 4 bases and J gave up 7 bases; unmatched junction bases: 3. The CDR3 runs to 12 residues. The CDR3 spells CASSLGGREAFF. The CDR3 DNA reads as TGTGCCAGCAGCCTAGGGGGCCGTGAAGCTTTCTTT.

The chain uses TRBV21-1 and TRBJ1-1; the table names TRBD1, a call not compared with the DNA. TRBV21-1 is shown as a pseudogene. The CDR3 consists of 11 residues. The CDR3 nucleotides are TGTGCCAGCAGGGAACAGCCCTGGGCTTTCTTT. Its protein is CASREQPWAFF.

This clonotype was found once. This chain uses TRBV4-1 with TRBJ1-1; tentative D call: TRBD1 (5 bases). V gave up 4 bases and J gave up 5 bases, with 11 bases separating them. This CDR3 is built from 13 residues. Germline V gene sequence: CDR1 MGHRA, CDR2 YSYEKL. CDR3: CASSRRGDTEAFF. The CDR3, as DNA: TGCGCCAGCAGCCGGCGGGGGGATACTGAAGCTTTCTTT.

V usage is TRBV20-1 and J usage is TRBJ2-7, with D possibly matching TRBD1 (5 bases). The germline V gene has CDR1 DFQATT and CDR2 SNEGSKA (reference sequence). Trimming took off 4 bases at V and 4 bases at J, with 17 bases between the two ends. The CDR3 consists of 14 residues. For the CDR3, the DNA is TGCAGTGCTACCTCAGGGATGGATCCGTACGAGCAGTACTTC. It translates to CSATSGMDPYEQYF.

The chain combines TRBV7-2 with TRBJ1-1; 9 nucleotides line up with TRBD1. Germline lookup yields CDR1 SGHTA and CDR2 FQGNSA. The CDR3 is 14 residues long. The junction had 7 bases not matched to a gene; V was cut back by 6 bases and J by 5 bases. The CDR3, as DNA: TGTGCCAGCAGATTAACAGGGGGCTCGACTGAAGCTTTCTTT. The encoded protein is CASRLTGGSTEAFF.

This clonotype was seen more than once but under ten times. This chain joins TRBV20-1 and TRBJ2-3, with D uncertain. There are 15 residues in the CDR3. Germline V gene data show CDR1 as DFQATT and CDR2 as SNEGSKA (reference sequence). Trimming left V 0 bases short and J 2 bases short, with 12 bases between. In DNA, the CDR3 is TGCAGTGCTAGAGATAGGGTGATAAACACAGATACGCAGTATTTT. Translating gives CSARDRVINTDTQYF.

This clonotype was counted only a few times. The chain recombines TRBV4-2 with TRBJ2-7, with a tentative D call TRBD2 (5 bases). The length of the CDR3 is 14 residues. The V gene lost 0 bases and the J gene lost 2 bases, with 8 bases spanning the gap. The V gene's germline CDR1 is LGHNA and CDR2 YNFKEQ. The CDR3 bases are TGTGCCAGCAGCCAAGATCAGGAGGCCTACGAGCAGTACGTC. It encodes CASSQDQEAYEQYV.

This chain uses TRBV7-9 with TRBJ1-1; D call uncertain. The CDR3 has 15 amino acids. Trimming cost V 1 base and J 1 base, with 10 bases left between them. In germline, CDR1 is SEHNR, CDR2 FQNEAQ (reference sequence). The CDR3 is CASSLGYSGNTEAFF. Written as DNA, the CDR3 is TGTGCCAGCAGCTTAGGGTATTCAGGGAACACTGAAGCTTTCTTT.